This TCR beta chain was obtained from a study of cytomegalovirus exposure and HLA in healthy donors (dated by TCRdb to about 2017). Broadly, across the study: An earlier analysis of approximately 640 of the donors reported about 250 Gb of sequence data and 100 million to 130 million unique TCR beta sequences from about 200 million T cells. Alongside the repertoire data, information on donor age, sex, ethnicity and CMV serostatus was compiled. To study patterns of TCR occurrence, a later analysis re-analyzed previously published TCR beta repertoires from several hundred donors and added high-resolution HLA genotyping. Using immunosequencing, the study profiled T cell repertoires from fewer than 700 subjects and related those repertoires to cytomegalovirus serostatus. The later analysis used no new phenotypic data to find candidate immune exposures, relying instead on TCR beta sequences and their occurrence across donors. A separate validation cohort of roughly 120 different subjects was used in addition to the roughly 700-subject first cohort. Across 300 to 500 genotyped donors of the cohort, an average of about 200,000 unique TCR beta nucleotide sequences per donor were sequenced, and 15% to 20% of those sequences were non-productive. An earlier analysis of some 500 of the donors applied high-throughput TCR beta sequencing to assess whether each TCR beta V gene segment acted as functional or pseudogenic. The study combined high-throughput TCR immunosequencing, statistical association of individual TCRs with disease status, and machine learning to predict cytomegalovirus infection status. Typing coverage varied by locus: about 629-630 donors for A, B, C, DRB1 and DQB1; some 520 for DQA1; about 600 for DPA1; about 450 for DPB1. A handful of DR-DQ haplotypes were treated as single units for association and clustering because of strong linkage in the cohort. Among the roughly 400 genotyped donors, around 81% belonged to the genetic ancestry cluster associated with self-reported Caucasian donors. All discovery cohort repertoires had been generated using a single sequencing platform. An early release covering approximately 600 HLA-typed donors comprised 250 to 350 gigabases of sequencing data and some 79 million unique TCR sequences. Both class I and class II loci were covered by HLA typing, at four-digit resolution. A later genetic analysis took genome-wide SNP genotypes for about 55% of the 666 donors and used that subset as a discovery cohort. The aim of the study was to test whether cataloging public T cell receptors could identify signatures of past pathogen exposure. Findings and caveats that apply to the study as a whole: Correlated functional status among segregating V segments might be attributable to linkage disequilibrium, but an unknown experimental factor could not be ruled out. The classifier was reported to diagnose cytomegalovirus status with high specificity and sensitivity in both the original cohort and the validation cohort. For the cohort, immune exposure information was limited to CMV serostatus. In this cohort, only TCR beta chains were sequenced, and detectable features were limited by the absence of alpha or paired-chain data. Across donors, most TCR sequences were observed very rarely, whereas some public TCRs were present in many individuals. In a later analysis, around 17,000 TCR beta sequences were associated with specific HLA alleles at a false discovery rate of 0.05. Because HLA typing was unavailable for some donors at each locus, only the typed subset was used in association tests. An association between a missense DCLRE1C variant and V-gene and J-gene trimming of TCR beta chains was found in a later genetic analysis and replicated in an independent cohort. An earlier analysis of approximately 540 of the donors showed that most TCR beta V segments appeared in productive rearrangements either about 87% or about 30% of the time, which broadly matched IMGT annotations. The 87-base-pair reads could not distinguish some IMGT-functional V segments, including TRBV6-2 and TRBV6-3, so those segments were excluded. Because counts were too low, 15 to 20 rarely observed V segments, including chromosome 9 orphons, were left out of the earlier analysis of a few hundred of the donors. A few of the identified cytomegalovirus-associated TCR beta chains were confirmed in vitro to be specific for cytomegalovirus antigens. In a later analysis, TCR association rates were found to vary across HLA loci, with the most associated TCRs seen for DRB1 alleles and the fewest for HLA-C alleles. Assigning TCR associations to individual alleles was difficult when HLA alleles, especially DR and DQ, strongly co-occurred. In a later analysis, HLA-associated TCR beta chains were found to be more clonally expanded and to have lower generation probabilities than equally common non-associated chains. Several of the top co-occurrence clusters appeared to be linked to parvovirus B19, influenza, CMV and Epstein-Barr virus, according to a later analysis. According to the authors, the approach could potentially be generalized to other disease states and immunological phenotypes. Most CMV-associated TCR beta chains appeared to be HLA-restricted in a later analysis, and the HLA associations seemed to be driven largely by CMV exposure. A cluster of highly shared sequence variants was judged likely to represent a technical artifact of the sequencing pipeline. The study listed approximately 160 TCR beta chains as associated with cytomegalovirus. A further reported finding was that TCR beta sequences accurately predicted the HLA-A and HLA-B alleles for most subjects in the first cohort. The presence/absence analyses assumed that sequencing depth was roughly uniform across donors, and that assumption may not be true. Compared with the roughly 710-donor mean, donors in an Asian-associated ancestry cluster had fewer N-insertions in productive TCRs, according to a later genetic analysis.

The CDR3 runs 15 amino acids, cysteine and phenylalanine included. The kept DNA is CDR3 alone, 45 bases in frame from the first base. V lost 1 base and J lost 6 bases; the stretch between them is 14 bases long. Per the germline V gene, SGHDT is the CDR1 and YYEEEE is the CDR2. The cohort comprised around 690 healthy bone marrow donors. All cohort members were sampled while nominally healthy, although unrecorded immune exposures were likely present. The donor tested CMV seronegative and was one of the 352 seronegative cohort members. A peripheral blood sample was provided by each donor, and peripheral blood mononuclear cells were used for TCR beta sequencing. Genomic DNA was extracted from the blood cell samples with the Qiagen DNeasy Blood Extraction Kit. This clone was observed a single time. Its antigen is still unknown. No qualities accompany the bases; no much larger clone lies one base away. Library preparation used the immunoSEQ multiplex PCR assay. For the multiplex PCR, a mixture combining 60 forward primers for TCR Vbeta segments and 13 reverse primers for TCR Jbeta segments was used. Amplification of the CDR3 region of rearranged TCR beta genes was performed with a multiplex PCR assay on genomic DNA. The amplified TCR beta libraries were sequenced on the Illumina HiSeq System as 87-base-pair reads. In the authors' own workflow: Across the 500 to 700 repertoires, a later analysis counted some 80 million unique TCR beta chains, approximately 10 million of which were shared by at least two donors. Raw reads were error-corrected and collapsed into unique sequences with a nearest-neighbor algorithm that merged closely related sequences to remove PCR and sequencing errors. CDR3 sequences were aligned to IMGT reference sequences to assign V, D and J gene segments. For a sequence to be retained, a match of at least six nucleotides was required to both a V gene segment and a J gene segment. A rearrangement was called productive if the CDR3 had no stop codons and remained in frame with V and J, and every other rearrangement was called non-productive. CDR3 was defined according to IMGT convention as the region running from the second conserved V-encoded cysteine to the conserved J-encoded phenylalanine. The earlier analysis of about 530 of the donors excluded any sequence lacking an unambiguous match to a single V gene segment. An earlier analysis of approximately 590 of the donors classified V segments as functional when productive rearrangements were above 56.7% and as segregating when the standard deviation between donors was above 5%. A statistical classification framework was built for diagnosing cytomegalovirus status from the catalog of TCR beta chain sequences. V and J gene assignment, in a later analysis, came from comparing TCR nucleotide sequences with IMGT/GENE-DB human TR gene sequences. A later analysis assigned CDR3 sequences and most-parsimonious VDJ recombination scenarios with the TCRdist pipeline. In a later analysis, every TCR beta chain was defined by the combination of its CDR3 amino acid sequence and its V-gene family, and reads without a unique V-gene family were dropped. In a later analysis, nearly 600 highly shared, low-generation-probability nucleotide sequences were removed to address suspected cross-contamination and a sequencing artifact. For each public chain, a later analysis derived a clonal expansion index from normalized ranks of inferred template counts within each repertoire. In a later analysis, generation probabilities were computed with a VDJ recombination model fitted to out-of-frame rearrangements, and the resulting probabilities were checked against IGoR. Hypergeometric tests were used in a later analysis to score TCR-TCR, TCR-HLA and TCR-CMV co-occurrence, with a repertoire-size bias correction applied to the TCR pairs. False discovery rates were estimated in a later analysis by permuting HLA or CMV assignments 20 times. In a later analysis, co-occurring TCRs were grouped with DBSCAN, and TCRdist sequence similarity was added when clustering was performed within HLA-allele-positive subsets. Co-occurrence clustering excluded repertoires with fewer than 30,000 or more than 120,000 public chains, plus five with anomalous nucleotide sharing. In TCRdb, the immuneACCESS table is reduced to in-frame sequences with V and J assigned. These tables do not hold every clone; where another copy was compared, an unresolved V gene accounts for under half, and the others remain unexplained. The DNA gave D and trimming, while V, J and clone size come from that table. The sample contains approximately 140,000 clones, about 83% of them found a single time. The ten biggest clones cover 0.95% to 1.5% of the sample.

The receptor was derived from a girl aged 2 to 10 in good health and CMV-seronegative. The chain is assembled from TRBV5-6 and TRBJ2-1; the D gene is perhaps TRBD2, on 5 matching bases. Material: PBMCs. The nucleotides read TGTGCCAGCAGCTTGATACTAGGTACTCCCAATGAGCAGTTCTTC. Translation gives CASSLILGTPNEQFF.